Below, one TCR beta chain is given with its context. The antigen remains unidentified. Germline V gene data show CDR1 as GTSNPN and CDR2 as SVGIG (reference sequence). This CDR3 has 16 residues. J gave up 6 bases and V 0 bases, and 5 bases lay outside the gene matches. PCR was performed using 60 Vbeta and 13 Jbeta primers. Sequenced by immunoSEQ multiplex PCR; TCRdb stores in-frame clones only, minus some. Its table records 60,000 to 75,000 clones. This sample was taken from a study of cytomegalovirus exposure and HLA in healthy donors. General study findings and limits: Previous analysis showed most TCR beta V segments were productive about 87% or about 30% of the time. Overall, approximately 180 TCR beta chains were annotated as cytomegalovirus-associated. What a later analysis showed was that several of the most significant clusters appeared linked to common viral pathogens.

The chain links TRBV30 to TRBJ2-3; TRBD2 matches at 14 bases. Sequencing was done on a sample of PBMCs. The source is a woman in her twenties or thirties in good health and CMV-seronegative. CDR3 DNA: TGTGCCTGGAGTGTCCCCCGGACTAGCGGGGGGGATACGCAGTATTTT. It codes for CAWSVPRTSGGDTQYF.